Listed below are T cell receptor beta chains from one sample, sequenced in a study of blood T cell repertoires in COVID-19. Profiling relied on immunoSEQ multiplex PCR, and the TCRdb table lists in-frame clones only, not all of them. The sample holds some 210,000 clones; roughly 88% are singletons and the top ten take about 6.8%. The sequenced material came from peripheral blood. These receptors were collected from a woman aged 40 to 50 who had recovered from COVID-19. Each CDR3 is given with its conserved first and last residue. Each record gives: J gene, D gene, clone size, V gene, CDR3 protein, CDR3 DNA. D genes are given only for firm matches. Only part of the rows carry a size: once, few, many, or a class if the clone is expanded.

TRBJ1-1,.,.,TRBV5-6,CASSPRGGPNTEAFF,TGTGCCAGCAGCCCCCGGGGGGGCCCGAACACTGAAGCTTTCTTT
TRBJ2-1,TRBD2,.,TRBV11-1,CASGQREFHNEQFF,TGTGCCAGCGGTCAGCGGGAGTTCCACAATGAGCAGTTCTTC
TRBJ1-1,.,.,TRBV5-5,CASSFQTNTEAFF,TGTGCCAGCAGTTTTCAGACTAACACTGAAGCTTTCTTT
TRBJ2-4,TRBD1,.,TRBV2,CASSEHGTVAKNIQYF,TGTGCCAGCAGTGAACACGGGACAGTAGCCAAAAACATTCAGTACTTC
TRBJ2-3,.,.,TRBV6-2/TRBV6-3,CASSYNPIRDTQYF,TGTGCCAGCAGTTACAACCCCATTCGGGATACGCAGTATTTT
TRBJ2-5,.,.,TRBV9,CASSPGWTQETQYF,TGTGCCAGCAGCCCTGGGTGGACTCAAGAGACCCAGTACTTC
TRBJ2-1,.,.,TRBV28,CASSLRDNEQFF,TGTGCCAGCAGTTTACGGGACAATGAGCAGTTCTTC
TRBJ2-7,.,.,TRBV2,CASSAEQESYEQYF,TGTGCCAGCAGTGCGGAACAGGAGTCCTACGAGCAGTACTTC
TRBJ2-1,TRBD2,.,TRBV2,CASSELLGLALNEQFF,TGTGCCAGCAGTGAATTGTTGGGACTAGCGTTAAATGAGCAGTTCTTC
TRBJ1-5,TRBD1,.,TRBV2,CASRIQGPPQHF,TGTGCCAGCAGGATACAGGGGCCGCCCCAGCATTTT
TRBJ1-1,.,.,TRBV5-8,CATAGFQVRSNPMAFF,TGTGCCACTGCAGGGTTTCAGGTCAGGTCCAACCCGATGGCTTTCTTT
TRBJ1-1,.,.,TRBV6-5,CASSSPRRGDQAFF,TGTGCCAGCAGTTCTCCGAGGAGGGGCGATCAAGCTTTCTTT
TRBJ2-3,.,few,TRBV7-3,CASSRTESTDTQYF,TGTGCCAGCAGCCGGACAGAGAGCACAGATACGCAGTATTTT
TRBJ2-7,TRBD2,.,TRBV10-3,CAISEGASGGYEQYF,TGTGCCATCAGCGAGGGTGCTAGCGGAGGTTACGAGCAGTACTTC
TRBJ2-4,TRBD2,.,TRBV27,CASSYSGRENIQYF,TGTGCCAGCAGCTATAGCGGGAGGGAAAACATTCAGTACTTC
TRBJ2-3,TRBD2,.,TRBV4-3,CASSQALAGDTDTQYF,TGCGCCAGCAGCCAAGCGCTCGCGGGAGACACAGATACGCAGTATTTT
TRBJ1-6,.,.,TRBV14,CASSPYNSPLHF,TGTGCCAGCAGCCCTTATAATTCACCCCTCCACTTT
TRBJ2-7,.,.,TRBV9,CASSEGEGRSYEQYF,TGTGCCAGCAGCGAGGGGGAGGGGAGATCCTACGAGCAGTACTTC
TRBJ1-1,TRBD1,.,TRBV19,CASSNLRQGANTEAFF,TGTGCCAGTAGTAACCTAAGACAGGGGGCCAACACTGAAGCTTTCTTT
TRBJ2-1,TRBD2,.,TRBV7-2,CASSPRLAGDWEFF,TGTGCCAGCAGCCCAAGACTAGCGGGAGATTGGGAGTTCTTC
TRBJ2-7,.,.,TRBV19,CASSIRNEQYF,TGTGCCAGTAGTATCAGGAACGAGCAGTACTTC
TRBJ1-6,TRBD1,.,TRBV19,CASSTGDRDNSPLHF,TGTGCCAGTAGTACGGGGGACAGGGACAATTCACCCCTCCACTTT
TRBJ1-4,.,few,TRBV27,CASSSWTATNEKLFF,TGTGCCAGCAGTTCTTGGACAGCAACTAATGAAAAACTGTTTTTT
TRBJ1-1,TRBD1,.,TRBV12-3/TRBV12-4,CASSFDRDTEAFF,TGTGCCAGCAGCTTTGACAGGGACACTGAAGCTTTCTTT
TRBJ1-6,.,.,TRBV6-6,CASSPRRDSPLHF,TGTGCCAGCAGCCCAAGGAGGGATTCACCCCTCCACTTT
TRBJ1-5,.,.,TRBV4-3,CASSWTRGSNQPQHF,TGCGCCAGCAGCTGGACAAGGGGAAGCAATCAGCCCCAGCATTTT
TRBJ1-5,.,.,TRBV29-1,CSVGAGPLQPQHF,TGCAGCGTTGGTGCAGGGCCTTTGCAGCCCCAGCATTTT
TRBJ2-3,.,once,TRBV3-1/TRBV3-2,CASSLSSGQASTDTQYF,TGTGCCAGCAGCCTATCGAGCGGGCAAGCAAGCACAGATACGCAGTATTTT
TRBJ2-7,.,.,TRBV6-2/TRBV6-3,CASSQSYEQYF,TGTGCCAGCAGTCAATCCTACGAGCAGTACTTC
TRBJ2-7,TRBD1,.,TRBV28,CASSQLTGSYEQYF,TGTGCCAGCAGCCAACTGACAGGGTCCTACGAGCAGTACTTC
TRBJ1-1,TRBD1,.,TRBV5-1,CASSFGTDTEAFF,TGCGCCAGCAGCTTTGGGACAGACACTGAAGCTTTCTTT
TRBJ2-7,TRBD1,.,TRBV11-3,CASSPGDSSYEQYF,TGTGCCAGCAGCCCCGGGGACAGCTCCTACGAGCAGTACTTC
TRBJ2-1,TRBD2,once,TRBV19,CASKTVLAGGGEQFF,TGTGCCAGTAAAACTGTACTAGCGGGAGGCGGTGAGCAGTTCTTC
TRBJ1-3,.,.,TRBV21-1,CASSPPHEAGNTIYF,TGTGCCAGCAGTCCACCCCATGAGGCCGGAAACACCATATATTTT
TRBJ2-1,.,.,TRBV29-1,CSVGSRARESYNEQFF,TGCAGCGTTGGCAGCAGGGCCCGCGAATCCTACAATGAGCAGTTCTTC
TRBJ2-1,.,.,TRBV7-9,CASSLARLYNEQFF,TGTGCCAGCAGCTTAGCGCGCCTTTACAATGAGCAGTTCTTC
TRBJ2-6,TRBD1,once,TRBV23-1,CASSLGQAHFSGANVLTF,TGCGCCAGCAGTCTCGGACAGGCACACTTCTCTGGGGCCAACGTCCTGACTTTC
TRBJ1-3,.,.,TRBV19,CASSILAQGPGNTIYF,TGTGCCAGTAGTATCCTCGCGCAGGGGCCTGGAAACACCATATATTTT
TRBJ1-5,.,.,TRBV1,CTSSHPPRGISNQPQHF,TGCACCAGCAGCCATCCCCCAAGGGGGATTAGCAATCAGCCCCAGCATTTT
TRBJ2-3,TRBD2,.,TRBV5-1,CASSGRLAGADTQYF,TGCGCCAGCAGCGGACGACTAGCGGGAGCAGATACGCAGTATTTT
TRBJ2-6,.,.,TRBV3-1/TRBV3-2,CASSQGAGVLFGANVLTF,TGTGCCAGCAGCCAAGGTGCAGGGGTGTTATTTGGGGCCAACGTCCTGACTTTC
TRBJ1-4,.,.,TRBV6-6,CASSSYTGTTNEKLFF,TGTGCCAGCAGTTCTTATACAGGGACAACTAATGAAAAACTGTTTTTT
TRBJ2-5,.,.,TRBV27,CASSLNGVQETQYF,TGTGCCAGCAGTTTAAACGGGGTCCAAGAGACCCAGTACTTC
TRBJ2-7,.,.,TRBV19,CASSRQMEQYF,TGTGCCAGTAGTAGGCAGATGGAGCAGTACTTC
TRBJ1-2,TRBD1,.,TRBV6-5,CASSSTVGQGGYGYTF,TGTGCCAGCAGTTCCACGGTCGGACAGGGAGGCTATGGCTACACCTTC